This record concerns one TCR beta chain sequence. The antigen is undetermined. Germline CDR1 and CDR2: MNHEY and SVGAGI. CDR3 length: 14 residues. V lost 6 bases, J lost 9 bases, and 18 bases lay in between. Both subsets, CD45RA+ naive and CD45RA-negative memory, were split from the CD4+ cells. The record originates from a study of shared clonotypes between healthy human individuals. The study, taken as a whole, reports: Limited genetic and exposure-history diversity came from having few donors. Rarefaction analysis demonstrated incomplete sorted-subset sequencing notwithstanding large depth.

The authors distributed each subset's genomic DNA evenly over several immunoSEQ plates. The data were produced by immunoSEQ multiplex PCR, yet TCRdb's version contains in-frame clones alone and is incomplete. The table records some 2,000,000 clones, 85% to 95% of them present only once. The sample was naive CD4+ T cells sorted from blood. Described subset: CD45RA+ positively selected. The TCR comes from a man aged 18 to 35 in good health. V and J are TRBV6-5 and TRBJ2-1; D possibly matches TRBD1 or TRBD2 (5 bases each). The CDR3 coding sequence is TGTGCCAGCAGCCCCGCCGGTTCTGGGGGTGAGCAGTTCTTC. It translates to CASSPAGSGGEQFF.